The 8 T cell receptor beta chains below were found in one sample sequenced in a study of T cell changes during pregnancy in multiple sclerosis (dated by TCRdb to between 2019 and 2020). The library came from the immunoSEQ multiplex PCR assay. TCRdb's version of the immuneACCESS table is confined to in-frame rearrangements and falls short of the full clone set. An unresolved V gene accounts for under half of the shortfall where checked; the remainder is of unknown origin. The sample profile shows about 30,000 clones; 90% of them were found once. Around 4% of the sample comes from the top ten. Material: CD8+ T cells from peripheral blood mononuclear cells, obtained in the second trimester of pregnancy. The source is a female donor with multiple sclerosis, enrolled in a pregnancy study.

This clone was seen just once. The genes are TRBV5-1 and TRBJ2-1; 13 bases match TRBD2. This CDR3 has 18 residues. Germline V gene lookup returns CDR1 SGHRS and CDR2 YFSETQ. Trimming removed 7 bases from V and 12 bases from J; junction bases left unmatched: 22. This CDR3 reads CASDWTGLRGTSGMGQFF. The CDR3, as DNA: TGCGCCAGCGACTGGACAGGGCTTCGCGGGACTAGCGGGATGGGGCAGTTCTTC.

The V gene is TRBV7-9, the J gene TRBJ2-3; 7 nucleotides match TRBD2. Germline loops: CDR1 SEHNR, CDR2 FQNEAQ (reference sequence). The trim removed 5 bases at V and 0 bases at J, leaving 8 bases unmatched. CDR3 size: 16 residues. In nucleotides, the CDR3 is TGTGCCAGCAGCCCGAAGAGCGGGATTAGCACAGATACGCAGTATTTT. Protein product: CASSPKSGISTDTQYF.

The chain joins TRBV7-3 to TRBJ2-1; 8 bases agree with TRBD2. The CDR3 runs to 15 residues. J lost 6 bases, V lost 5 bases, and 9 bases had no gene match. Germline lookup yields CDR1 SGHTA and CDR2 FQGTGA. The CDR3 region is CASSPLAERGNEQFF. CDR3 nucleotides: TGTGCCAGCAGCCCACTAGCGGAGAGGGGCAATGAGCAGTTCTTC.

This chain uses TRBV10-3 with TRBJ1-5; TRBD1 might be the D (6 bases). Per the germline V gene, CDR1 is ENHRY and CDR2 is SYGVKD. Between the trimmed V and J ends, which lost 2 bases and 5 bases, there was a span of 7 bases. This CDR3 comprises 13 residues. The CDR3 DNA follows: TGTGCCATCAGTGAGCGACAGGATCAGCCCCAGCATTTT. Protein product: CAISERQDQPQHF.

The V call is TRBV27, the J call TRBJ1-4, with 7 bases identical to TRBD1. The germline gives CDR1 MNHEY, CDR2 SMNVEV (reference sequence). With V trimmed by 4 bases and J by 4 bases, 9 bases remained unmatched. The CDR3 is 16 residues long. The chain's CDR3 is CASSSTTGAFNEKLFF. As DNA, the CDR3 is TGTGCCAGCAGTTCCACTACAGGGGCCTTTAATGAAAAACTGTTTTTT.

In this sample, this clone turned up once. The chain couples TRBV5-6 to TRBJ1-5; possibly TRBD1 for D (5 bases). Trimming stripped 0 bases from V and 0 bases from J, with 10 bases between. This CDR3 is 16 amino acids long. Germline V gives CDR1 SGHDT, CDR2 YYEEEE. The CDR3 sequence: CASSLAEGNSNQPQHF. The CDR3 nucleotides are TGTGCCAGCAGCTTGGCGGAGGGGAATAGCAATCAGCCCCAGCATTTT. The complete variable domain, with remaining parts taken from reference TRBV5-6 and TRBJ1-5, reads DAGVTQSPTHLIKTRGQQVTLRCSPKSGHDTVSWYQQALGQGPQFIFQYYEEEERQRGNFPDRFSGHQFPNYSSELNVNALLLGDSALYLCASSLAEGNSNQPQHFGDGTRLSIL.

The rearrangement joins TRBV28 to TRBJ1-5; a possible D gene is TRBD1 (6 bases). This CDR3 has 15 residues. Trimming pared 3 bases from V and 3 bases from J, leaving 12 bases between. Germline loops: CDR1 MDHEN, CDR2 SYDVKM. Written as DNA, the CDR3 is TGTGCCAGCAGTTTGGCAGGGGTCTCCAATCAGCCCCAGCATTTT. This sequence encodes CASSLAGVSNQPQHF. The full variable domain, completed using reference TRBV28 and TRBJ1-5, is DVKVTQSSRYLVKRTGEKVFLECVQDMDHENMFWYRQDPGLGLRLIYFSYDVKMKEKGDIPEGYSVSREKKERFSLILESASTNQTSMYLCASSLAGVSNQPQHFGDGTRLSIL.

The CDR3 DNA reads TGTGCCAGCAGTTTAAATGGCAGTCCCTACGAGCAGTACTTC. Translation gives CASSLNGSPYEQYF. The V and J genes are TRBV27 and TRBJ2-7; D remains ambiguous. CDR3 length: 14 amino acids. The V end was cut by 2 bases, the J end by 2 bases, with 10 bases between. Looked up from germline, CDR1 is MNHEY and CDR2 is SMNVEV (reference sequence).